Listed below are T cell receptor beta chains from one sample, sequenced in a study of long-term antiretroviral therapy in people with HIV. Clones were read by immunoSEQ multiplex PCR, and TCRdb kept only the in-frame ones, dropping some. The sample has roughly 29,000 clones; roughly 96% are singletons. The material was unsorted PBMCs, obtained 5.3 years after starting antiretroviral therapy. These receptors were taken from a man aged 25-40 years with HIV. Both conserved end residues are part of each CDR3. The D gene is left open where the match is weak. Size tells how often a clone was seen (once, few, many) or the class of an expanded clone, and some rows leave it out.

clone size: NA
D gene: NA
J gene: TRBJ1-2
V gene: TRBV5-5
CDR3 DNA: TGTGCCAGCAGCTGGAAGGACAGAGACTATGGCTACACCTTC
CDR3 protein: CASSWKDRDYGYTF

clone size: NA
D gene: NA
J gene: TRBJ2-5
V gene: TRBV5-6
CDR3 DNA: TGTGCCAGCAGCTTGGTAGGGCAAGAGACCCAGTACTTC
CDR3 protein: CASSLVGQETQYF

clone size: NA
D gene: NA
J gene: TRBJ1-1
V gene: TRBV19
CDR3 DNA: TGTGCCAGTAGCGAGGGGTTGACTGAAGCTTTCTTT
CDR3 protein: CASSEGLTEAFF

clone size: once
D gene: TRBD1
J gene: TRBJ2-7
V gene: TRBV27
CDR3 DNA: TGTGCCAGCAGTTTATTAGGACAGGGGCTCTACGAGCAGTACTTC
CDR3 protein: CASSLLGQGLYEQYF

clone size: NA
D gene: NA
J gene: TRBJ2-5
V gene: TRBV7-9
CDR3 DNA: TGTGCCAGCAGCCGGCCAGGACTACAAGAGACCCAGTACTTC
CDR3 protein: CASSRPGLQETQYF

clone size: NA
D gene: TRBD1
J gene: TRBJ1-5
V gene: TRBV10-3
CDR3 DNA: TGTGCCATCAGTGAGTCCGGGACAGATAATCAGCCCCAGCATTTT
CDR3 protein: CAISESGTDNQPQHF

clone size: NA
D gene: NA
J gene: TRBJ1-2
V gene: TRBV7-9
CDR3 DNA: TGTGCCAGCAGCCAGCCCCCAGAGAAAGTCTATGGCTACACCTTC
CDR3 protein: CASSQPPEKVYGYTF

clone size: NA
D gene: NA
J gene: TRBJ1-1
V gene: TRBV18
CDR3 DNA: TGTGCCAGCGGAGGAGAGGGGACTGAAGCTTTCTTT
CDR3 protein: CASGGEGTEAFF

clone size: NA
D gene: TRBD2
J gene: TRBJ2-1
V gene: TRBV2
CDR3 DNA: TGTGCCAGCATTCGACTAGCGGGGCACTACAATGAGCAGTTCTTC
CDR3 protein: CASIRLAGHYNEQFF

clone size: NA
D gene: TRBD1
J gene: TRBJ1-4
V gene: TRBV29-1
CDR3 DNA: TGCAGCGGCCGGGACAGGGGGCACGAAAAACTGTTTTTT
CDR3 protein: CSGRDRGHEKLFF

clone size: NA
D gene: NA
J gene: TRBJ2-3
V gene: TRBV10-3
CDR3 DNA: TGTGCCATCACCTCCAATACAGATACGCAGTATTTT
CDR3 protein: CAITSNTDTQYF

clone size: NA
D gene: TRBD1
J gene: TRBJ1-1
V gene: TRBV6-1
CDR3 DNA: TGTGCCAGCAGTCCGTGGACAGGGAAGCACACTGAAGCTTTCTTT
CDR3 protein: CASSPWTGKHTEAFF

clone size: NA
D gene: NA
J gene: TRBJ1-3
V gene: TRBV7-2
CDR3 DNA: TGTGCCAGCAGCTTAGACCTCTCTGGAAACACCATATATTTT
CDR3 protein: CASSLDLSGNTIYF

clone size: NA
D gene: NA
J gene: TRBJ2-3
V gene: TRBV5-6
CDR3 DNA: TGTGCCAGCAGGGGGGGCAGGGAGTACACAGATACGCAGTATTTT
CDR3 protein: CASRGGREYTDTQYF

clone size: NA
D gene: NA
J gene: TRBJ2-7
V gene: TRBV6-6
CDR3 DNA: TGTGCCAGCAGTTACTCTGCGGGGAACTCCTACGAGCAGTACTTC
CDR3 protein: CASSYSAGNSYEQYF

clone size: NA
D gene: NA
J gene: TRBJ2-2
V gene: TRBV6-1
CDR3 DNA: TGTGCCAGCCCCTTCATGGGGGAGCTGTTTTTT
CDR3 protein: CASPFMGELFF

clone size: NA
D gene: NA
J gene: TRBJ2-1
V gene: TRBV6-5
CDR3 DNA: TGTGCCAGCAGTTACTCGGGGACGGACTACAATGAGCAGTTCTTC
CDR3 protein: CASSYSGTDYNEQFF

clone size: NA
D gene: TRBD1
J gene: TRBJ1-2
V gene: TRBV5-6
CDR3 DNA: TGTGCCAGCAGCTATGGGACAGCTAACTATGGCTACACCTTC
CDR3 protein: CASSYGTANYGYTF

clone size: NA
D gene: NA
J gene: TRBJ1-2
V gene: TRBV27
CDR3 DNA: TGTGCCAGCAGTTTCCGAGGACAGCTACTTAACTATGGCTACACCTTC
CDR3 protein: CASSFRGQLLNYGYTF

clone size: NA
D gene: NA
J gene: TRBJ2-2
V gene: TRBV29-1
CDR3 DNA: TGCAGCGTTCGGCCACAGGGACTCGACACCGGGGAGCTGTTTTTT
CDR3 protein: CSVRPQGLDTGELFF

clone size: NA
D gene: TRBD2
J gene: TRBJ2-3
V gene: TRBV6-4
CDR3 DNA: TGTGCCAGCTCACCACTAGCGGGGGAATCAGATACGCAGTATTTT
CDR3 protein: CASSPLAGESDTQYF

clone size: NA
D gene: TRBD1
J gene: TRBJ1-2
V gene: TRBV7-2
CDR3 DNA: TGTGCCAGCAGCGCCATACAGGGGTTCTATGGCTACACCTTC
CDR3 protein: CASSAIQGFYGYTF

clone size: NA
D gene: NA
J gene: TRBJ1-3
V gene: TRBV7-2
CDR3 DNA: TGTGCCAGCAGCCCAGACGTTTCTGGAAACACCATATATTTT
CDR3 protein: CASSPDVSGNTIYF

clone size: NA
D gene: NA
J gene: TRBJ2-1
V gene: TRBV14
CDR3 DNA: TGTGCCAGCAGCCTAGCGGTGGCCTACAATGAGCAGTTCTTC
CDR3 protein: CASSLAVAYNEQFF

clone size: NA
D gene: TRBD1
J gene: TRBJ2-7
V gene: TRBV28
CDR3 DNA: TGTGCCAGCAGTTTGGGACAGGTATCAGTCGGGGAGTACTTC
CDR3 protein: CASSLGQVSVGEYF

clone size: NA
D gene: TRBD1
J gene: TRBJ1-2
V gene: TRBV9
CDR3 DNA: TGTGCCAGCAGCGCAAACCACAGGGGCCCTGGATATGGCTACACCTTC
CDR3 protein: CASSANHRGPGYGYTF

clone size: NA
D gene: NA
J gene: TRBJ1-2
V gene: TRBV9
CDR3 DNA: TGTGCCAGCAGCGTAGCGCAGGGAAACTATGGCTACACCTTC
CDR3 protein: CASSVAQGNYGYTF

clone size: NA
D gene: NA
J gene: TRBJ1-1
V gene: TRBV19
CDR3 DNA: TGTGCCAGTAGCCCGGGGAGGACTGAAGCTTTCTTT
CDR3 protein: CASSPGRTEAFF

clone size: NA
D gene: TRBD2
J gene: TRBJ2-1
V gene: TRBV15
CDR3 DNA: TGTGCCACCAGCAGAATGTCGGGAGGGGGATACAATGAGCAGTTCTTC
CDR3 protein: CATSRMSGGGYNEQFF

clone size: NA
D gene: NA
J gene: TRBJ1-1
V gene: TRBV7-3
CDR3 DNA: TGTGCCAGCTCTCAAGAGGCCCCATATTCAAATTTGGACACTGAAGCTTTCTTT
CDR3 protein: CASSQEAPYSNLDTEAFF